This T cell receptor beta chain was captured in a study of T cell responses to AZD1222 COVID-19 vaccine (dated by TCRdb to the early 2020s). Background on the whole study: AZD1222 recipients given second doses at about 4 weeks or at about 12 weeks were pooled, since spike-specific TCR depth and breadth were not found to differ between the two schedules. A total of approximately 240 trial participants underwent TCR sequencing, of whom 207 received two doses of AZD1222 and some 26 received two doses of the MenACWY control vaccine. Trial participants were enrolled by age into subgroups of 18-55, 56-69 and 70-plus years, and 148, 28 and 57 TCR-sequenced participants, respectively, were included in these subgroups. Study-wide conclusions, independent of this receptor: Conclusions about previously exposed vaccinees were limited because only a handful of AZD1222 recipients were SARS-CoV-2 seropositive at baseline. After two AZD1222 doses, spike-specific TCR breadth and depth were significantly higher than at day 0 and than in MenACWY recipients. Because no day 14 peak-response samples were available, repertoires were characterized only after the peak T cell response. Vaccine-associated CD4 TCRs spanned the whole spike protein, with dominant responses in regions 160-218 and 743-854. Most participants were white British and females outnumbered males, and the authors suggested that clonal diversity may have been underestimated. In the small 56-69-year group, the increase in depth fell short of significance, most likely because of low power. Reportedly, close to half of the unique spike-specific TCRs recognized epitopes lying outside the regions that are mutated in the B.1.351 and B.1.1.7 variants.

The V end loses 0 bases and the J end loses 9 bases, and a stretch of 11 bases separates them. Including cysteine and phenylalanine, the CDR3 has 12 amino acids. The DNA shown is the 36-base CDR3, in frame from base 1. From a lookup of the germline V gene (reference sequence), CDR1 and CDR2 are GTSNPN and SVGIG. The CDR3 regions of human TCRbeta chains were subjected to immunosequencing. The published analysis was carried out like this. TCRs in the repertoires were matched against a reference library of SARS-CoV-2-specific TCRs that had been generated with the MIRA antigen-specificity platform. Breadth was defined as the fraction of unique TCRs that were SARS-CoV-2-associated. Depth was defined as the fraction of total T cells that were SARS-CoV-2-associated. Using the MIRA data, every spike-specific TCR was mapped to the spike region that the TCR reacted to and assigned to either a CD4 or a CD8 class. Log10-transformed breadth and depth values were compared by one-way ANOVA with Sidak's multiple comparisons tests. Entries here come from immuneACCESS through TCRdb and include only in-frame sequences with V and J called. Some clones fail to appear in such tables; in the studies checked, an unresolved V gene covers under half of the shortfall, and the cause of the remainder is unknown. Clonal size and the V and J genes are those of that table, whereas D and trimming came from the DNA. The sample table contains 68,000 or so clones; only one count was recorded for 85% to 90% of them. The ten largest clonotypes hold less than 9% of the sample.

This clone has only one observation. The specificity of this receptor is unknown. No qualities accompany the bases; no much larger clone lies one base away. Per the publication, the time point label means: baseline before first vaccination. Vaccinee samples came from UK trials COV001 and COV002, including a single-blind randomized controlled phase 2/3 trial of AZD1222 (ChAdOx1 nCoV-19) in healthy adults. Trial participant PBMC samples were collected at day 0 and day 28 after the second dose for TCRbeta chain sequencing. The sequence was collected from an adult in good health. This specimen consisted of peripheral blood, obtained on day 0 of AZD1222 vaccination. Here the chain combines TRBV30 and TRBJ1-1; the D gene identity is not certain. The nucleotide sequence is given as TGTGCCTGGAGTGTGGCATCCCCCAAAGCTTTCTTT. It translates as CAWSVASPKAFF.